The T cell receptor beta chain under discussion was sequenced for a study of blood T cells in healthy people across ages. Trimming shortened V by 4 bases and J by 4 bases, and 14 bases separated the two germline ends. This CDR3 has 15 residues. In germline, CDR1 is SGHDT, CDR2 YYEEEE. Primers used in a second PCR of about 6 to 11 cycles were a sample-barcoded 5' primer and a J-beta primer mix. Tags on each cDNA molecule came from a template-switch adaptor with 12 random nucleotides. TCRdb reanalysed the 5' RACE reads using MiXCR and keeps one entry per CDR3 protein. The sample has 1.5 million to 2 million distinct CDR3 sequences; about 28% are singletons. There were at least 5.5 micrograms of total RNA extracted from every sample. Turning to this clonotype: Its target is not known.

General study points: Relative to aged donors, long-lived donors carried more naive CD4+ cells and displayed higher diversity.

This chain uses TRBV5-6 with TRBJ2-2, with D possibly TRBD2 on 5 matching bases. The TCR sequence derives from a woman in her twenties or thirties in good health. The sample was blood. CDR3 sequence reads: CASSPFSSSTGELFF. For the CDR3, the DNA is TGTGCCAGCAGCCCATTTTCTAGCAGCACCGGGGAGCTGTTTTTT.